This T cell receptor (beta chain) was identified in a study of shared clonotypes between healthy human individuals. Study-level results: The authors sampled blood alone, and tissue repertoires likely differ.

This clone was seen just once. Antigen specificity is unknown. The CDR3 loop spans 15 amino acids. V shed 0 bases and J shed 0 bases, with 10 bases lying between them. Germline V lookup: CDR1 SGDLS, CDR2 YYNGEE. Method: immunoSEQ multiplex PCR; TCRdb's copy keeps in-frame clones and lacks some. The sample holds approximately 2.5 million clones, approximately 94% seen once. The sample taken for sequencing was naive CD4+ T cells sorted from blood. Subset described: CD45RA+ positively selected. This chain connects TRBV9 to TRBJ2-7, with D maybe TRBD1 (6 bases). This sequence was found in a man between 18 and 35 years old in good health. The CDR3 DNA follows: TGTGCCAGCAGCGTAGGGGGGCTCGACTCCTACGAGCAGTACTTC. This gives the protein CASSVGGLDSYEQYF.